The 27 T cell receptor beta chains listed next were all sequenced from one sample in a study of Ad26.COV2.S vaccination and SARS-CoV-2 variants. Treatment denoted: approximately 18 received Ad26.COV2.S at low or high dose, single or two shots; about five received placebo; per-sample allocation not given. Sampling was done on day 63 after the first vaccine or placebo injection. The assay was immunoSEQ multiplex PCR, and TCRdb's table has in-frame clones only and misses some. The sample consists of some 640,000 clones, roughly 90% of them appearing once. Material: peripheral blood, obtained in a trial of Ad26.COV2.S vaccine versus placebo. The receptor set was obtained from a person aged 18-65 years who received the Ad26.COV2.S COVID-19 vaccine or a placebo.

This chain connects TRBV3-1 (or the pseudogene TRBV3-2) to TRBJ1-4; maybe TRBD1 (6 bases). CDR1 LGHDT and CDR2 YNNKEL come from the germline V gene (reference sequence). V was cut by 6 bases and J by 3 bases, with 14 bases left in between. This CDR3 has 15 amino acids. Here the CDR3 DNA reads TGTGCCAGCAGTCAGTCAGAGGGGGCTAATGAAAAACTGTTTTTT. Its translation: CASSQSEGANEKLFF.

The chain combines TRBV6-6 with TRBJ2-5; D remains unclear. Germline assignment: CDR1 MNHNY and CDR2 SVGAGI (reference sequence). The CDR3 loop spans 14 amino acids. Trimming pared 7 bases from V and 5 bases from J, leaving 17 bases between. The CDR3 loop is CASTNSYFEETQYF. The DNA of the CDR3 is TGTGCCAGCACTAACAGCTACTTTGAGGAGACCCAGTACTTC.

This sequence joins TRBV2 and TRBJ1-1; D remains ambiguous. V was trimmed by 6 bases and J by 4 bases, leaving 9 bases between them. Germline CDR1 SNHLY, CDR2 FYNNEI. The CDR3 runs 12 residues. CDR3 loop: CASRRVGTEAFF. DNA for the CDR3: TGTGCCAGCAGGCGGGTGGGCACTGAAGCTTTCTTT.

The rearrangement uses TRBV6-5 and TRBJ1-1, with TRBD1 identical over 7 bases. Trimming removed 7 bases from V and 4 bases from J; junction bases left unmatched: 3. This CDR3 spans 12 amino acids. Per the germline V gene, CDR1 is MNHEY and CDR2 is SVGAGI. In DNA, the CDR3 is TGTGCCAGCACAGGGACAGCCACTGAAGCTTTCTTT. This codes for CASTGTATEAFF.

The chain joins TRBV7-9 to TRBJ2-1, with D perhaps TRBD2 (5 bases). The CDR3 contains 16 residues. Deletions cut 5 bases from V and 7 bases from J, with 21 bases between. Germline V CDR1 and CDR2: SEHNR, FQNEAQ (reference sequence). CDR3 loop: CASSLLPSTRLNEQFF. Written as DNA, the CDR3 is TGTGCCAGCAGCCTCCTCCCGTCCACTAGACTAAATGAGCAGTTCTTC.

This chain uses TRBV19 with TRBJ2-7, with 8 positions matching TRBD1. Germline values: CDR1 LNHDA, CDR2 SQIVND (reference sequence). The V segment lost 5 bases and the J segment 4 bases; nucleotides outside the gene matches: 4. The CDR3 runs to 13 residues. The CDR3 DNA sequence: TGTGCCAGTAGTGCGGGACAGGTGTACGAGCAGTACTTC. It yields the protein CASSAGQVYEQYF.

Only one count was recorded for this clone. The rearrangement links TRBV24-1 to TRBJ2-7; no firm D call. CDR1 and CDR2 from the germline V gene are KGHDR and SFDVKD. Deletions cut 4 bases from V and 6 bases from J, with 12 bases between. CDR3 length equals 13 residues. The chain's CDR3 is CATSESEFGEQYF. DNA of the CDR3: TGTGCCACCAGTGAATCAGAATTTGGCGAGCAGTACTTC.

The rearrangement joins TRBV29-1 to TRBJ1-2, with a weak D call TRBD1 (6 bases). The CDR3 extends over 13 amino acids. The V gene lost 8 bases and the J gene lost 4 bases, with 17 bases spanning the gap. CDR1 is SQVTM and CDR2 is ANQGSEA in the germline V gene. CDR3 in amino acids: CSTSPGGVYGYTF. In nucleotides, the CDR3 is TGCAGCACCTCCCCGGGGGGCGTCTATGGCTACACCTTC.

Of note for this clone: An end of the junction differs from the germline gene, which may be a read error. The CDR3 DNA follows: TGTGCCAGCAGGACACCGGGACTAGCGGGAGGGTCGGACTTC. Translation: CASRTPGLAGGSDF. The gene calls are TRBV5-4 and TRBJ2-5; 16 bases are shared with TRBD2. The CDR3 extends over 14 amino acids. Germline lookup yields CDR1 SGHNT and CDR2 YYREEE (reference sequence). Full variable domain (rest looked up from reference TRBV5-4 and TRBJ2-5): ETGVTQSPTHLIKTRGQQVTLRCSSQSGHNTVSWYQQALGQGPQFIFQYYREEENGRGNFPPRFSGLQFPNYSSELNVNALELDDSALYLCASRTPGLAGGSDFGPGTRLLVL.

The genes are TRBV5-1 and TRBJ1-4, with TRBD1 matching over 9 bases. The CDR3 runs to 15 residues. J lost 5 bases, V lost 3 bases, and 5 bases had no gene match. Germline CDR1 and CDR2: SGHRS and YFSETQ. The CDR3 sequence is CASSWGTGLNEKLFF. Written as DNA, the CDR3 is TGCGCCAGCAGCTGGGGGACAGGGCTCAATGAAAAACTGTTTTTT. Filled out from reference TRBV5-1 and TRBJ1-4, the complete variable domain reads KAGVTQTPRYLIKTRGQQVTLSCSPISGHRSVSWYQQTPGQGLQFLFEYFSETQRNKGNFPGRFSGRQFSNSRSEMNVSTLELGDSALYLCASSWGTGLNEKLFFGSGTQLSVL.

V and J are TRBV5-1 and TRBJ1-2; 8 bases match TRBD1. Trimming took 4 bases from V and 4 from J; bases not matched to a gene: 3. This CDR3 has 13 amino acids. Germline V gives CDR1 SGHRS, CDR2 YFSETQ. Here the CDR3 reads CASSPGQVYGYTF. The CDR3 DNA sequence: TGCGCCAGCAGCCCGGGACAGGTCTATGGCTACACCTTC. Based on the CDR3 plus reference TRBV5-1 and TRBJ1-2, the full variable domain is KAGVTQTPRYLIKTRGQQVTLSCSPISGHRSVSWYQQTPGQGLQFLFEYFSETQRNKGNFPGRFSGRQFSNSRSEMNVSTLELGDSALYLCASSPGQVYGYTFGSGTRLTVV.

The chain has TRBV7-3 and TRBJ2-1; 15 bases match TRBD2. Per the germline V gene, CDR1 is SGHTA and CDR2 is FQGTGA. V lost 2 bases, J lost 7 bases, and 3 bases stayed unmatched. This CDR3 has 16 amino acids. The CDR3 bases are TGTGCCAGCAGCTTACTGGGGACTAGCGGGGGGAATGAGCAGTTCTTC. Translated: CASSLLGTSGGNEQFF.

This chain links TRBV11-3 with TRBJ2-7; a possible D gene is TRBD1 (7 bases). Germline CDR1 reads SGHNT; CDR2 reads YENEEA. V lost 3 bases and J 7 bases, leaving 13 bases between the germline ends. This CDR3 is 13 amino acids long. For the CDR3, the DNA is TGTGCCAGCAGCTTCCAGGGGGGCCGGGAGCAGTACTTC. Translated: CASSFQGGREQYF.

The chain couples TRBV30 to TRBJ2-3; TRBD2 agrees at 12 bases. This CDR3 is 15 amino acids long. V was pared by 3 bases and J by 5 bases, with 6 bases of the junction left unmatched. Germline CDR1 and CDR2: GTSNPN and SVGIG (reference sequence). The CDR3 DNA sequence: TGTGCCTGGAGGGCTAGCGGGAGGGCCTTAGATACGCAGTATTTT. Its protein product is CAWRASGRALDTQYF.

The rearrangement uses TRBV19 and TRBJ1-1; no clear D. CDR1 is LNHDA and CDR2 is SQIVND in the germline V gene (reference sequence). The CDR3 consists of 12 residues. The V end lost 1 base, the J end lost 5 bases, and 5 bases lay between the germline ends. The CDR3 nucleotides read TGTGCCAGTAGTATAGCCTCAACTGAAGCTTTCTTT. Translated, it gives CASSIASTEAFF.

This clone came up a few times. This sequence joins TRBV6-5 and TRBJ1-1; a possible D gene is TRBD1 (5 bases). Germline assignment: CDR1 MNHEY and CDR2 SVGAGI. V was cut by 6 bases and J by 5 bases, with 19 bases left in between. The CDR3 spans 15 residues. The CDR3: CASRPFGAGTTEAFF. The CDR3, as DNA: TGTGCCAGCAGACCATTTGGGGCAGGAACGACTGAAGCTTTCTTT.

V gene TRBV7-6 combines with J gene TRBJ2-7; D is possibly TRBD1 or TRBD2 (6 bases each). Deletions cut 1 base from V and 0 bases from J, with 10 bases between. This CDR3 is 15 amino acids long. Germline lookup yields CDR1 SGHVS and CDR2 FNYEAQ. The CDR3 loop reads CASSLGEGGSYEQYF. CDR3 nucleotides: TGTGCCAGCAGCTTAGGCGAGGGGGGCTCCTACGAGCAGTACTTC.

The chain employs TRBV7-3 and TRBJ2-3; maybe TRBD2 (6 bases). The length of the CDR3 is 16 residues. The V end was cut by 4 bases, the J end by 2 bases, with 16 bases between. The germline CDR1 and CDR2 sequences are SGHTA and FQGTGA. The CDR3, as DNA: TGTGCCAGCAGCTCCCGTGGGGACTCATACACAGATACGCAGTATTTT. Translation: CASSSRGDSYTDTQYF.

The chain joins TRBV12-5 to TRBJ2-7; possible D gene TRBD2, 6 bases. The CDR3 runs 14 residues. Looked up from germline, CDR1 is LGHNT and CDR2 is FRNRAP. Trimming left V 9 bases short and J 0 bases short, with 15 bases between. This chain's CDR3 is CASRLGGSSYEQYF. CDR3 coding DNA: TGTGCTAGCAGACTCGGGGGTAGCTCCTACGAGCAGTACTTC.

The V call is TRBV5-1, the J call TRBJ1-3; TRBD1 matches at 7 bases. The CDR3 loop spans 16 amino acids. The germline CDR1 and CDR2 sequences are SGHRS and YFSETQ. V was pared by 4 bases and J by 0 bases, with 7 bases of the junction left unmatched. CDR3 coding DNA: TGCGCCAGCAGCACCGCGGGACAGAGCTCTGGAAACACCATATATTTT. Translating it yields CASSTAGQSSGNTIYF.

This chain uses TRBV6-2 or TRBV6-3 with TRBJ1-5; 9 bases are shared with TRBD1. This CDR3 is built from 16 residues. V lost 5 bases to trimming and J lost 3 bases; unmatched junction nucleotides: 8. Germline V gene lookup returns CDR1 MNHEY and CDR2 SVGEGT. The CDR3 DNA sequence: TGTGCCAGCAGTGCACAGGGGGCGATTAACAATCAGCCCCAGCATTTT. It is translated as CASSAQGAINNQPQHF.

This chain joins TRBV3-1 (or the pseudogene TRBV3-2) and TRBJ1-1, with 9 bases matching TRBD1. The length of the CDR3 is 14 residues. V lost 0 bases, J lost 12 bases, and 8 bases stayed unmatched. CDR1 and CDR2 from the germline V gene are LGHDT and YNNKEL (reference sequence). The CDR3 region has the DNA TGTGCCAGCAGCCAAGAGGGCAACAGGGGGCGGACTTTCTTT. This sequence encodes CASSQEGNRGRTFF.

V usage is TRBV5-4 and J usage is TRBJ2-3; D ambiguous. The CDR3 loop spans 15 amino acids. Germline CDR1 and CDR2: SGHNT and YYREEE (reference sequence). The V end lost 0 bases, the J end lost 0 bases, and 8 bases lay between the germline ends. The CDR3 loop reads CASSLAFQSTDTQYF. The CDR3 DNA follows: TGTGCCAGCAGCTTGGCTTTTCAGAGCACAGATACGCAGTATTTT.

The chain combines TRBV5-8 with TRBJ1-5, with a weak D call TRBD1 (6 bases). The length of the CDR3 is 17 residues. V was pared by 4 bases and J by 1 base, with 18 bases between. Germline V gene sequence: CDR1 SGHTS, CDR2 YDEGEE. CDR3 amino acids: CASSEGAFRGSNQPQHF. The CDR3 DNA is TGTGCCAGCAGCGAAGGCGCATTCAGGGGAAGCAATCAGCCCCAGCATTTT.

The CDR3 here is CASSLTGGVYGYTF. The CDR3 bases are TGTGCCAGCAGCTTAACAGGGGGAGTCTATGGCTACACCTTC. The gene calls are TRBV11-2 and TRBJ1-2; 8 bases align to TRBD1. CDR3 length equals 14 residues. Germline values: CDR1 SGHAT, CDR2 FQNNGV. The trim removed 2 bases at V and 4 bases at J, leaving 3 bases unmatched. The full variable domain, with the rest looked up from reference TRBV11-2 and TRBJ1-2, is EAGVAQSPRYKIIEKRQSVAFWCNPISGHATLYWYQQILGQGPKLLIQFQNNGVVDDSQLPKDRFSAERLKGVDSTLKIQPAKLEDSAVYLCASSLTGGVYGYTFGSGTRLTVV.

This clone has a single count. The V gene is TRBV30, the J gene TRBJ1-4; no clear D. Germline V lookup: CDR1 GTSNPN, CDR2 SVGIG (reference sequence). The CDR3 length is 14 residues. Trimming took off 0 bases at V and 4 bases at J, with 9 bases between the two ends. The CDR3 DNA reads TGTGCCTGGAGTGTCGGCAGCCGTAATGAAAAACTGTTTTTT. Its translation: CAWSVGSRNEKLFF. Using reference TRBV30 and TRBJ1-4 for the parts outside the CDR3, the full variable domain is SQTIHQWPATLVQPVGSPLSLECTVEGTSNPNLYWYRQAAGRGLQLLFYSVGIGQISSEVPQNLSASRPQDRQFILSSKKLLLSDSGFYLCAWSVGSRNEKLFFGSGTQLSVL.

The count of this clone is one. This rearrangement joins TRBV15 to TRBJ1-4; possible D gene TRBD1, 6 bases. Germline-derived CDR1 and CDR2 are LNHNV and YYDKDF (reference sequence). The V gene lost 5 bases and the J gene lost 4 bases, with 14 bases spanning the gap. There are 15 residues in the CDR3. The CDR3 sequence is CATSPGRGYNEKLFF. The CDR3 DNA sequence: TGTGCCACCAGCCCAGGCAGGGGTTATAATGAAAAACTGTTTTTT.